This is a list of T cell receptor beta chains from one sample in a study of T cells in Graves' hyperthyroidism and ophthalmopathy. In TCRdb, the multiplex PCR reads were re-called with MiXCR into one record per CDR3 protein. This repertoire shows 550,000 to 800,000 distinct CDR3 sequences, 15% to 20% found once; its top ten account for 15% to 17%. The sequenced material came from blood. These receptors were collected from a man over 45 with Graves' hyperthyroidism. The CDR3 runs from the conserved cysteine through the conserved F or W. D genes are given only for firm matches. Some rows mark clone size as missing; the rest say once, few, many or name a class of expanded clone.

size: many
D: TRBD1
J: TRBJ1-2
V: TRBV2
CDR3: CASSGQGLYGYTF
DNA: TGTGCCAGCAGTGGACAGGGTTTGTACGGCTACACCTTC

size: NA
D: NA
J: TRBJ1-1
V: TRBV4-1
CDR3: CASSQEGQGMTEAFF
DNA: TGCGCCAGCAGCCAAGAAGGCCAGGGGATGACTGAAGCTTTCTTT

size: many
D: NA
J: TRBJ1-1
V: TRBV27
CDR3: CASRGLENTEAFF
DNA: TGTGCCAGCAGGGGACTGGAGAACACTGAAGCTTTCTTT

size: many
D: TRBD1
J: TRBJ1-1
V: TRBV27
CDR3: CASMGQMNTEAFF
DNA: TGTGCCAGCATGGGACAGATGAACACTGAAGCTTTCTTT

size: few
D: TRBD2
J: TRBJ2-2
V: TRBV29-1
CDR3: CSVEGPGGRNTGELFF
DNA: TGCAGCGTTGAAGGCCCGGGGGGGAGGAACACCGGGGAGCTGTTTTTT

size: many
D: NA
J: TRBJ2-6
V: TRBV6-5
CDR3: CASSQRSSGANVLTF
DNA: TGTGCCAGCAGTCAGCGGAGCTCTGGGGCCAACGTCCTGACTTTC

size: many
D: TRBD1
J: TRBJ1-4
V: TRBV27
CDR3: CASSSRTGEKLFF
DNA: TGTGCCAGCAGTTCCCGGACAGGAGAAAAACTGTTTTTT

size: few
D: TRBD1
J: TRBJ1-5
V: TRBV10-3
CDR3: CAISESTGGYQPQHF
DNA: TGTGCCATCAGTGAGTCGACAGGGGGGTATCAGCCCCAGCATTTT

size: NA
D: NA
J: TRBJ1-2
V: TRBV30
CDR3: CACTENNYGYTF
DNA: TGTGCCTGCACGGAGAACAACTATGGCTACACCTTC

size: many
D: NA
J: TRBJ2-1
V: TRBV11-2
CDR3: CASSSYYNEQFF
DNA: TGTGCCAGCAGCTCGTACTACAATGAGCAGTTCTTC

size: many
D: TRBD1
J: TRBJ2-7
V: TRBV5-1
CDR3: CASSLLTGGAEQYF
DNA: TGCGCCAGCAGCTTGTTGACAGGGGGAGCCGAGCAGTACTTC

size: many
D: TRBD1
J: TRBJ2-7
V: TRBV2
CDR3: CASTGQGITYEQYF
DNA: TGTGCCAGCACCGGACAGGGGATAACCTACGAGCAGTACTTC

size: many
D: NA
J: TRBJ1-5
V: TRBV2
CDR3: CASSDAQPQHF
DNA: TGTGCCAGCAGTGACGCTCAGCCCCAGCATTTT

size: NA
D: NA
J: TRBJ1-1
V: TRBV2
CDR3: CASSDVGTEALF
DNA: TGTGCCAGCAGTGACGTGGGCACTGAAGCTCTCTTT

size: many
D: TRBD1
J: TRBJ2-7
V: TRBV7-8
CDR3: CASSGPGQGYEQYF
DNA: TGTGCCAGCAGCGGGCCGGGACAGGGTTACGAGCAGTACTTC

size: many
D: TRBD2
J: TRBJ2-5
V: TRBV3-1
CDR3: CASSRSGNQETQYF
DNA: TGTGCCAGCAGCCGGAGCGGGAATCAAGAGACCCAGTACTTC

size: many
D: NA
J: TRBJ2-7
V: TRBV30
CDR3: CAWSVLWDGAYEQYF
DNA: TGTGCCTGGAGTGTACTGTGGGACGGAGCCTACGAGCAGTACTTC

size: NA
D: TRBD1
J: TRBJ2-1
V: TRBV4-1
CDR3: CASSQDRGQFSSYNEQFF
DNA: TGCGCCAGCAGCCAAGACAGGGGGCAATTTAGCTCCTACAATGAGCAGTTCTTC

size: few
D: TRBD1
J: TRBJ2-7
V: TRBV28
CDR3: CASSTRDRGHEQYF
DNA: TGTGCCAGCAGTACCCGGGACAGGGGTCACGAGCAGTACTTC

size: once
D: TRBD2
J: TRBJ2-1
V: TRBV4-1
CDR3: CASSKWPLIAGGSYNEQFF
DNA: TGCGCCAGCAGCAAATGGCCCCTCATAGCGGGAGGTTCCTACAATGAGCAGTTCTTC

size: NA
D: TRBD1
J: TRBJ2-7
V: TRBV7-8
CDR3: CASSLMDRVPYEQYF
DNA: TGTGCCAGCAGCTTAATGGACAGGGTCCCCTACGAGCAGTACTTC

size: many
D: TRBD2
J: TRBJ2-7
V: TRBV12-3/TRBV12-4
CDR3: CASSPTSGSSYEQYF
DNA: TGTGCCAGCAGCCCCACTAGCGGGAGCTCCTACGAGCAGTACTTC